Below, one T cell receptor (beta chain) is given with its context. The data were produced by immunoSEQ multiplex PCR, yet TCRdb's version contains in-frame clones alone and is incomplete. Here the sample spans 75,000 to 100,000 clones, about nine tenths being singletons. This sample was taken from a study of T cell changes during pregnancy in multiple sclerosis. The V gene's germline CDR1 is SGHDT and CDR2 YYEEEE. CDR3 length: 16 amino acids. V was clipped by 0 bases and J by 8 bases, with 15 bases between them. This sample comprised peripheral blood, obtained after pregnancy. The rearrangement uses TRBV5-6 and TRBJ1-6, with D perhaps matching TRBD1 (5 bases). The sequence was obtained from a female donor in good health, enrolled as a control in a pregnancy study. The CDR3 reads CASSLASAARDSPLHF. CDR3 sequence (DNA): TGTGCCAGCAGCTTGGCCTCGGCAGCCAGGGATTCACCCCTCCACTTT.